These 27 T cell receptor beta chains came from one sample sequenced in a study of monozygotic twins with inflammatory bowel disease. TCRdb re-called the 5' RACE reads and catalogs CDR3 proteins one per entry, DNA excluded. Its clone listing holds some 440,000 distinct CDR3 sequences. The sample taken for sequencing was blood. The receptors originated from a human donor with ulcerative colitis or Crohn's disease, or a healthy co-twin of an affected twin (not recorded which).

The V gene is TRBV6-1, the J gene TRBJ2-1; TCRdb names TRBD2, which stays unverified in the absence of DNA. Germline V gene sequence: CDR1 MNHNS, CDR2 SASEGT. The CDR3 contains 14 residues. CDR3 sequence reads: CASRSGLAGNEQFF.

The chain links TRBV11-1 to TRBJ1-1; the TCRdb D gene call, TRBD1, has no DNA to confirm it. This CDR3 region has 16 residues. CDR1 is SGHAT, CDR2 FQDESV, per germline (reference sequence). CDR3 region: CASSLEGARSGFGAFF. The complete variable domain, with remaining parts taken from reference TRBV11-1 and TRBJ1-1, reads EAEVAQSPRYKITEKSQAVAFWCDPISGHATLYWYRQILGQGPELLVQFQDESVVDDSQLPKDRFSAERLKGVDSTLKIQPAELGDSAMYLCASSLEGARSGFGAFFGQGTRLTVV.

The rearrangement uses TRBV7-2 and TRBJ2-1; checking the TCRdb D call of TRBD2 is not possible without DNA. The CDR3 has 12 amino acids. Germline V gene data show CDR1 as SGHTA and CDR2 as FQGNSA. This CDR3 reads CASSFSRDEQFF.

The gene calls are TRBV5-1 and TRBJ2-3. Germline CDR1 is SGHRS and CDR2 is YFSETQ. CDR3 length: 15 amino acids. The CDR3 loop is CASSLDGDFADTQYF.

This chain connects TRBV7-2 to TRBJ2-4; TCRdb names TRBD2, which stays unverified in the absence of DNA. Germline V gives CDR1 SGHTA, CDR2 FQGNSA. The length of the CDR3 is 14 residues. CDR3: CASSLRQGVNIQYF.

This CDR3 reads CASRVGLAGALGETQYF. The rearrangement links TRBV7-2 to TRBJ2-5; the D gene TCRdb calls, TRBD2, cannot be checked with no DNA. The CDR3 extends over 17 amino acids. CDR1 SGHTA and CDR2 FQGNSA come from the germline V gene.

The chain carries TRBV20-1 and TRBJ1-4; TCRdb selects TRBD1, and the lack of DNA leaves this call unchecked. CDR1 is DFQATT, CDR2 SNEGSKA, per germline (reference sequence). This CDR3 comprises 15 residues. The CDR3 spells CSARGRGQAGEKLFF.

The chain joins TRBV6-5 to TRBJ1-2; with no DNA, the TCRdb D assignment of TRBD1 cannot be verified. The CDR3 is 12 amino acids. In germline, CDR1 is MNHEY, CDR2 SVGAGI. The CDR3 is CASRLQGFGYTF.

This chain uses TRBV6-2 or TRBV6-3 with TRBJ2-7. Germline V gives CDR1 MNHEY, CDR2 SVGEGT. The length of the CDR3 is 14 residues. CDR3 sequence reads: CASSYDLGSYEQYF.

The V and J genes are TRBV7-2 and TRBJ2-7; no DNA is available, so the TRBD2 call from TCRdb remains unchecked. This CDR3 has 13 residues. The V gene's germline CDR1 is SGHTA and CDR2 FQGNSA. The CDR3 sequence is CASSKSGPYEQYF.

V is TRBV3-1 and J is TRBJ2-1; lacking DNA, the TRBD1 call made by TCRdb goes unchecked. The CDR3 length is 16 residues. CDR1 is LGHDT and CDR2 is YNNKEL in the germline V gene (reference sequence). The CDR3 region is CASAPPPGGPFNEQFF.

The chain joins TRBV6-6 to TRBJ1-1; checking the TCRdb D call of TRBD1 is not possible without DNA. This CDR3 is built from 14 residues. From germline, CDR1 is MNHNY and CDR2 SVGAGI (reference sequence). CDR3 amino acids: CASSYPDRGAEAFF.

The chain recombines TRBV4-2 with TRBJ2-1; TCRdb's D call of TRBD2 is untestable without DNA. The CDR3 sequence is 16 residues long. In germline, CDR1 is LGHNA, CDR2 YNFKEQ. CDR3 sequence: CASSQDVGLGGRGQFF.

The chain combines TRBV19 with TRBJ1-2; TCRdb's assignment of TRBD1 cannot be checked, as there is no DNA. Germline V lookup: CDR1 LNHDA, CDR2 SQIVND (reference sequence). The CDR3 covers 15 residues. The CDR3 sequence is CASTKARTGLDGYTF.

The V call is TRBV5-6, the J call TRBJ2-1; TCRdb's assignment of TRBD2 cannot be checked, as there is no DNA. Germline V CDR1 and CDR2: SGHDT, YYEEEE. The CDR3 consists of 15 residues. CDR3 protein: CASSLLDYSYNEQFF.

V gene TRBV18 combines with J gene TRBJ2-2. CDR1 and CDR2 from the germline V gene are KGHSH and LQKENI. This CDR3 region has 13 residues. Here the CDR3 reads CASSPPGFGELFF.

The chain links TRBV2 to TRBJ1-1; the D call from TCRdb, TRBD1, cannot be confirmed without DNA. The CDR3 spans 18 residues. Per germline, CDR1 SNHLY and CDR2 FYNNEI. This CDR3 reads CASRGTGTRGRGGTEAFF.

The V call is TRBV20-1, the J call TRBJ1-2; TCRdb outputs TRBD1, but without DNA this stays unchecked. The CDR3 loop spans 16 amino acids. Germline CDR1 reads DFQATT; CDR2 reads SNEGSKA (reference sequence). The CDR3 spells CSAYPPGQGSGGGYTF.

The chain uses TRBV10-3 and TRBJ2-5. This CDR3 comprises 17 residues. Germline CDR1 reads ENHRY; CDR2 reads SYGVKD. This chain's CDR3 is CAISAYTFLGDQETQYF.

The chain is built from TRBV7-3 and TRBJ2-1; the TCRdb D gene call, TRBD1, has no DNA to confirm it. Germline CDR1 reads SGHTA; CDR2 reads FQGTGA. The CDR3 totals 15 residues. The CDR3: CASSSPGQYNNEQFF.

The chain employs TRBV5-5 and TRBJ1-2; TCRdb lists TRBD1, though no DNA is available to test this call. Germline loops: CDR1 SGHKS, CDR2 YYEKEE (reference sequence). This CDR3 region has 14 residues. CDR3 amino acids: CASSPGGQSVGYTF.

The chain recombines TRBV5-4 with TRBJ1-6; the D call from TCRdb, TRBD1, cannot be confirmed without DNA. CDR3 length: 14 amino acids. CDR1 is SGHNT, CDR2 YYREEE, per germline (reference sequence). The CDR3 spells CASSQQGMASPLHF.

The chain employs TRBV5-5 and TRBJ2-1; the D call of TRBD1 rests on TCRdb alone, since no DNA is present to check it. The CDR3 is 16 residues long. The germline V gene encodes CDR1 SGHKS and CDR2 YYEKEE (reference sequence). This CDR3 reads CASSSGDGADWDEQFF.

J is TRBJ2-1 and V is TRBV7-6. Germline CDR1 and CDR2: SGHVS and FNYEAQ. This CDR3 is built from 13 residues. This CDR3 reads CASSLTPNNEQFF. The full variable domain, rest sourced from reference TRBV7-6 and TRBJ2-1, is GAGVSQSPRYKVTKRGQDVALRCDPISGHVSLYWYRQALGQGPEFLTYFNYEAQQDKSGLPNDRFSAERPEGSISTLTIQRTEQRDSAMYRCASSLTPNNEQFFGPGTRLTVL.

The gene calls are TRBV20-1 and TRBJ2-1; TCRdb's assignment of TRBD2 cannot be checked, as there is no DNA. The V gene's germline CDR1 is DFQATT and CDR2 SNEGSKA (reference sequence). This CDR3 is built from 17 residues. CDR3 residues: CSAPPRRLAGNDNEQFF.

The CDR3 here is CASSYSPAYNEQFF. V usage is TRBV6-5 and J usage is TRBJ2-1. Germline V gives CDR1 MNHEY, CDR2 SVGAGI. The CDR3 extends over 14 amino acids.

The J gene is TRBJ2-2, the V gene TRBV5-5; as DNA is missing, the TRBD1 call by TCRdb cannot be tested. Germline loops: CDR1 SGHKS, CDR2 YYEKEE (reference sequence). This CDR3 contains 15 residues. CDR3 amino acids: CASSPRLRDTGELFF.